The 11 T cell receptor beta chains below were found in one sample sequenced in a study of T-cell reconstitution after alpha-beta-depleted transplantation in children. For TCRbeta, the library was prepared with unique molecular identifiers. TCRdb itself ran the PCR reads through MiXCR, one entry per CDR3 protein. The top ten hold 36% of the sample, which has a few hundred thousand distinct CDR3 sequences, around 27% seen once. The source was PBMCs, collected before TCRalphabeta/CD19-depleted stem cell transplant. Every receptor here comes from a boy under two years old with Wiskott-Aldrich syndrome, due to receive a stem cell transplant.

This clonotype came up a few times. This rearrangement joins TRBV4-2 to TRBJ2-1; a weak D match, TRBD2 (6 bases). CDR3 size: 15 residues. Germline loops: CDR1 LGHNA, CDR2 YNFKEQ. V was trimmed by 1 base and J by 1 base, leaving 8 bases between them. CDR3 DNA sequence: TGTGCCAGCAGCCAAGTAGCGGATTCCTACAATGAGCAGTTCTTC. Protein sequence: CASSQVADSYNEQFF.

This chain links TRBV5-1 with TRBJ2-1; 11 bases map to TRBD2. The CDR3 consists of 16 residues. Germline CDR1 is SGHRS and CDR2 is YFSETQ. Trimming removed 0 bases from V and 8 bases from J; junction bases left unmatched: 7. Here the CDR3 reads CASSLVLAGAVDEQFF. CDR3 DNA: TGCGCCAGCAGCTTGGTACTAGCGGGAGCGGTTGATGAGCAGTTCTTC.

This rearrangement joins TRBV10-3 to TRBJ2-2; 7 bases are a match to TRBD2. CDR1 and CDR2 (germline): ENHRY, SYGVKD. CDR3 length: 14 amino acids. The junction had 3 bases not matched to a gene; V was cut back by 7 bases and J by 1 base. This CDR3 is CAITLAENTGELFF. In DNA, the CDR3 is TGTGCCATCACCCTAGCGGAGAACACCGGGGAGCTGTTTTTT.

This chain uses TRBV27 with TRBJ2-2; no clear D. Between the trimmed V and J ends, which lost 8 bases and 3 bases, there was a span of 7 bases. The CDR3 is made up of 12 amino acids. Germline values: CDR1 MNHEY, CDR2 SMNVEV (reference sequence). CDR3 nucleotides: TGTGCCAGCGCGCCGGACACCGGGGAGCTGTTTTTT. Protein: CASAPDTGELFF.

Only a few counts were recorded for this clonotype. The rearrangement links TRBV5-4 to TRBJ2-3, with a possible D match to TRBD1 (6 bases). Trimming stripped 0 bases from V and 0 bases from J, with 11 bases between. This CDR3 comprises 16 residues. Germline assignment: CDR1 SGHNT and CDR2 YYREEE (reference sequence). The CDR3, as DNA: TGTGCCAGCAGCTTGGACGGACAGCTAAGCACAGATACGCAGTATTTT. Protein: CASSLDGQLSTDTQYF.

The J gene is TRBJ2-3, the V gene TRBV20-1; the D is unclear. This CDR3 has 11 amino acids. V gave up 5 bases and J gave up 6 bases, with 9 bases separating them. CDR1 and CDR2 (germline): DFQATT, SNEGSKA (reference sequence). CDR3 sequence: CSAFLGDTQYF. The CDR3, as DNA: TGCAGTGCTTTTCTTGGGGATACGCAGTATTTT.

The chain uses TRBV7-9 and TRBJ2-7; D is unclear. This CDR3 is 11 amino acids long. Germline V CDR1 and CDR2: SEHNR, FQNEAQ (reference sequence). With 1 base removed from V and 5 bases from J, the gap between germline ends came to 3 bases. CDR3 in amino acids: CASSLDHEQYF. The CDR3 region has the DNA TGTGCCAGCAGCTTAGACCACGAGCAGTACTTC.

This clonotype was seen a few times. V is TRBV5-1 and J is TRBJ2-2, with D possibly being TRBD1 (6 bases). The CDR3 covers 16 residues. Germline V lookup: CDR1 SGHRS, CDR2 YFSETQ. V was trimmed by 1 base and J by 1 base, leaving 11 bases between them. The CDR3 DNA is TGCGCCAGCAGCTTGAGGGCGACAGGGAACACCGGGGAGCTGTTTTTT. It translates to CASSLRATGNTGELFF.

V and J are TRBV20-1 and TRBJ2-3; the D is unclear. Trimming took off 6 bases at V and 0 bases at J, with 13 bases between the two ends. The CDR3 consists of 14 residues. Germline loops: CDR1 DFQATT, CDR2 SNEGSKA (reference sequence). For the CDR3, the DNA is TGCAGTGCCGGATTATCGGCTAGCACAGATACGCAGTATTTT. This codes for CSAGLSASTDTQYF.

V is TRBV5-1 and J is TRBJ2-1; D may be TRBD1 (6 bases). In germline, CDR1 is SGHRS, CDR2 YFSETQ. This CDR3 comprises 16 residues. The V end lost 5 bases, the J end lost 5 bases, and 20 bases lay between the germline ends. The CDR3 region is CASSPGHRARHNEQFF. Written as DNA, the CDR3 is TGCGCCAGCAGTCCCGGCCACAGGGCCCGACACAATGAGCAGTTCTTC.

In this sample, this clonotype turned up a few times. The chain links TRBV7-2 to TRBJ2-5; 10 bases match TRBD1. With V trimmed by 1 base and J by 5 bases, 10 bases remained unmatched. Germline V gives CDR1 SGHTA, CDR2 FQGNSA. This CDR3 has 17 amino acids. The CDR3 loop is CASSLGKGQGKRETQYF. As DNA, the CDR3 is TGTGCCAGCAGCTTAGGAAAGGGACAGGGGAAACGGGAGACCCAGTACTTC.